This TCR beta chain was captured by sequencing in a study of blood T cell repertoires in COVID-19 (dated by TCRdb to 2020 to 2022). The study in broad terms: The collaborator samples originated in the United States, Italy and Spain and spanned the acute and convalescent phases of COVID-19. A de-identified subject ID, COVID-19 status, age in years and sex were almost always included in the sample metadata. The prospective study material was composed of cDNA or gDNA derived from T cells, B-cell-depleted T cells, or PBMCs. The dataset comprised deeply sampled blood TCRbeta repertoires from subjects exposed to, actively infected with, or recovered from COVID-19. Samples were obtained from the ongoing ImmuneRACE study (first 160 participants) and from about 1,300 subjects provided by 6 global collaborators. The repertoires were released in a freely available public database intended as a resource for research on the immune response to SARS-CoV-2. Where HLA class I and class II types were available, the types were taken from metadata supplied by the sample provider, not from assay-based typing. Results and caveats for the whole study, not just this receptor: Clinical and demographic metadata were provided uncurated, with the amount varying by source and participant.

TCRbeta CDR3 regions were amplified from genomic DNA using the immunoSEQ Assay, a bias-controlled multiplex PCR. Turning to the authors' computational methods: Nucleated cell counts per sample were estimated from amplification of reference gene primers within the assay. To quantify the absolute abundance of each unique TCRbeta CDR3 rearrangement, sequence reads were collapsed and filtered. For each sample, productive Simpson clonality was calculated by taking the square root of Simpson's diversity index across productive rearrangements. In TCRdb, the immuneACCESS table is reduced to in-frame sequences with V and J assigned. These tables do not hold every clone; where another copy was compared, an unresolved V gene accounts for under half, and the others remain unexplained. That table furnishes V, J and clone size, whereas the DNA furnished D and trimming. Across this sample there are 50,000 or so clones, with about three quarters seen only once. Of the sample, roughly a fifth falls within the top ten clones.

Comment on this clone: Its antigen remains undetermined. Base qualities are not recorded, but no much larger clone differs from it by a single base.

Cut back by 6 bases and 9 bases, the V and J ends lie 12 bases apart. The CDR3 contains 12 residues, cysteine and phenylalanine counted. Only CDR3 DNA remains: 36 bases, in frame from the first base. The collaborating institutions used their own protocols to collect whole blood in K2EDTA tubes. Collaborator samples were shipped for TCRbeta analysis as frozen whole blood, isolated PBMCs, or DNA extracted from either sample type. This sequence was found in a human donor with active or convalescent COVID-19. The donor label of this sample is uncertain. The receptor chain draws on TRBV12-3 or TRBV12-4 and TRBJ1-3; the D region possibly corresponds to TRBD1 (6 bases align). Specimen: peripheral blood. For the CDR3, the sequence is CASRLSRGTIYF. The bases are TGTGCCAGCAGGCTGAGCAGGGGCACCATATATTTT.